This T cell receptor beta chain was obtained from a study of cytomegalovirus exposure and HLA in healthy donors. As for the study in general: The approximately 120 validation repertoires were reported in a later analysis to have been generated on the same platform as the 500 to 700 first-cohort repertoires.

Study outcomes and limitations: TCR sequences were mostly rare, though some public TCRs occurred in many donors.

On this clone itself: Antigen unknown.

Only in-frame clones appear in the TCRdb table, and some are missing; sequencing was by immunoSEQ multiplex PCR. The table lists 150,000 to 200,000 clones, roughly 77% of them singletons. This CDR3 is 16 amino acids long. In germline, CDR1 is SEHNR, CDR2 FQNEAQ (reference sequence). Trimming stripped 5 bases from V and 4 bases from J, with 15 bases between. Sequencing used PBMCs. This chain links TRBV7-9 with TRBJ2-6; D is undetermined. The receptor's source is a woman under 40 in good health and CMV-seronegative. The CDR3 region is CASSLLTPSGANVLTF. For the CDR3, the DNA is TGTGCCAGCAGCCTATTAACCCCATCCGGGGCCAACGTCCTGACTTTC.